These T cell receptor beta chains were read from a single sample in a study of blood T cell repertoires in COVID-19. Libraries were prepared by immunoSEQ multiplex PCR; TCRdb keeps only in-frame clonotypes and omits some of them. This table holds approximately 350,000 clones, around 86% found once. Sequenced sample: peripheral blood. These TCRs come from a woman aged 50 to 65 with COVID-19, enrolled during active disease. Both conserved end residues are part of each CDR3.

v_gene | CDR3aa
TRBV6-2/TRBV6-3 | CASSYPDSHGYTF
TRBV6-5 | CATGQGDFYGYTF
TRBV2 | CASSEAGTGYRNQPQHF
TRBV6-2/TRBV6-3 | CASSLEAKVGYNSPLHF
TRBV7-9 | CASRMEGLGEKLFF
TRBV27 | CASSDRGLGAFF
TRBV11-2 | CASSTRRGRDLSPLHF
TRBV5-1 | CASSPTSGRAGAGELFF
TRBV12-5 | CASGLVLGGIYEQYF
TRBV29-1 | CSVGITDTQYF
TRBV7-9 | CASSLSSGNYGYTF
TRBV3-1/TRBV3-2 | CASSQGGWGKDEQFF
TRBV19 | CASSRDREKRTEAFF
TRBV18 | CASSPPELGTRDTQYF
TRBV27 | CASSDRLAPSTDTQYF
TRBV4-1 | CASSQVQGASSYNEQFF
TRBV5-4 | CASSAGTISSGNTIYF
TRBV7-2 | CASSPSTGVSYGYTF
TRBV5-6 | CASSRGLADQETQYF
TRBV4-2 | CASSQGRSQGVDEKLFF
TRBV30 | CAWSRGGSWGNQPQHF
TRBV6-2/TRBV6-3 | CASSYRQVTAYEQYF
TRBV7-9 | CASSRAQGAYEQYF
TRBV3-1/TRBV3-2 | CASSASGSVSDTQYF
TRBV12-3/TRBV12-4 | CASTRVTDTQYF
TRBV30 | CAWSVRLRSSGYTF